This TCR beta chain came from a study of regulatory T cells in long-lasting Graves disease. General study findings and limits: Public clonotype sharing was higher in persistent than newly diagnosed patients. Under persistent disease, TRBV28, TRBJ1-2 and TRBJ2-5 were used preferentially.

The V gene's germline CDR1 is MNHEY and CDR2 SMNVEV (reference sequence). The CDR3 loop spans 18 amino acids. V lost 0 bases and J lost 9; bases outside the gene matches: 15. Relying on iRepertoire HTBI primers and Arm-PCR of CDR3 regions, the team built TCR beta libraries. TCRdb re-called the multiplex PCR reads through MiXCR, storing one row per CDR3 protein. The data show about 540,000 distinct CDR3 sequences, about 13% seen once. This clonotype was seen ten or more times. Its antigen is as yet unknown. Sample time point: newly diagnosed GD, antithyroid drugs for less than 3 months. Preparation of the TCR library used RNA extracted from PBMCs. It was by American Thyroid Association guidelines that Graves' disease was diagnosed. These data were also filed under a second study, of T cells in Graves' hyperthyroidism and ophthalmopathy.

Sequences were derived from peripheral blood mononuclear cells (PBMCs), sampled at new diagnosis, from a patient treated with antithyroid drugs. The genes are TRBV27 and TRBJ2-1; TRBD1 agrees at 9 bases. This TCR was sampled from a man younger than 45 with Graves disease. CDR3 protein: CASSLSASGQGIFGEQFF. As DNA, the CDR3 is TGTGCCAGCAGTTTATCGGCTTCGGGACAGGGAATTTTCGGTGAGCAGTTCTTC.